Listed below are T cell receptor beta chains from one sample, sequenced in a study of T cell responses to AZD1222 COVID-19 vaccine. Data came from immunoSEQ multiplex PCR; TCRdb stores just in-frame clones and leaves some out. The repertoire holds 95,000 to 150,000 clones, with around 91% as singletons. Here the sequenced sample was peripheral blood, taken on day 0 of AZD1222 vaccination. The receptor source for this set is an adult in good health. The CDR3 runs from the conserved cysteine through the conserved F or W. Each record gives: V gene, J gene, CDR3 protein.

v_gene: TRBV14
j_gene: TRBJ2-7
CDR3aa: CASSQEGAFFFYEQYF

v_gene: TRBV4-3
j_gene: TRBJ1-5
CDR3aa: CASSQDPGGTQPQHF

v_gene: TRBV30
j_gene: TRBJ1-1
CDR3aa: CAWNSVDMNTEAFF

v_gene: TRBV7-2
j_gene: TRBJ1-2
CDR3aa: CASRPGQRYGYTF

v_gene: TRBV4-2
j_gene: TRBJ2-3
CDR3aa: CASSQEAAPRTDTQYF

v_gene: TRBV28
j_gene: TRBJ1-2
CDR3aa: CASTFPTDGYTF

v_gene: TRBV7-9
j_gene: TRBJ1-2
CDR3aa: CASSPWTGIGYGYTF

v_gene: TRBV6-1
j_gene: TRBJ2-3
CDR3aa: CASSDQRLGAFTDTQYF

v_gene: TRBV6-1
j_gene: TRBJ1-5
CDR3aa: CASSEAGNGGQPQHF

v_gene: TRBV7-6
j_gene: TRBJ2-2
CDR3aa: CASSLRTLSGTNTGELFF

v_gene: TRBV15
j_gene: TRBJ1-2
CDR3aa: CATSREHKDYGYTF

v_gene: TRBV5-5
j_gene: TRBJ1-2
CDR3aa: CASSFWTGGSAPKDYGYTF

v_gene: TRBV10-3
j_gene: TRBJ1-4
CDR3aa: CATGIKRDEKLFF

v_gene: TRBV11-2
j_gene: TRBJ1-2
CDR3aa: CASSTGSETPQGGYTF

v_gene: TRBV28
j_gene: TRBJ2-7
CDR3aa: CASSLITPQRGEQYF

v_gene: TRBV29-1
j_gene: TRBJ2-7
CDR3aa: CSVERAGSSYEQYF

v_gene: TRBV9
j_gene: TRBJ1-6
CDR3aa: CASSPLGGPTYNSPLHF

v_gene: TRBV18
j_gene: TRBJ2-3
CDR3aa: CASSPPRQGFDTDTQYF

v_gene: TRBV19
j_gene: TRBJ1-5
CDR3aa: CASSILPPLSGREGYSNQPQHF

v_gene: TRBV7-9
j_gene: TRBJ1-1
CDR3aa: CASSLAQGGNWDAEAFF

v_gene: TRBV28
j_gene: TRBJ1-5
CDR3aa: CASTLTGSNQPQHF

v_gene: TRBV9
j_gene: TRBJ1-1
CDR3aa: CASSPHLSRGTEAFF

v_gene: TRBV27
j_gene: TRBJ2-2
CDR3aa: CASSTQGLAGGRGDTGELFF

v_gene: TRBV12-5
j_gene: TRBJ1-3
CDR3aa: CASGLVPGNTIYF

v_gene: TRBV3-1/TRBV3-2
j_gene: TRBJ1-5
CDR3aa: CASSRGTGDNQPQHF

v_gene: TRBV28
j_gene: TRBJ1-2
CDR3aa: CASSPQGGQGAGGYTF

v_gene: TRBV5-8
j_gene: TRBJ1-6
CDR3aa: CASSLLGQGNSPLHF

v_gene: TRBV27
j_gene: TRBJ2-1
CDR3aa: CASSFRTSGTYNEQFF

v_gene: TRBV25-1
j_gene: TRBJ2-2
CDR3aa: CASSGGPGELFF

v_gene: TRBV7-8
j_gene: TRBJ2-7
CDR3aa: CASSSYRQGGIYEQYF

v_gene: TRBV11-2
j_gene: TRBJ1-5
CDR3aa: CASIPPGAGINQPQHF

v_gene: TRBV27
j_gene: TRBJ2-1
CDR3aa: CATGSGTGTYNEQFF

v_gene: TRBV6-2/TRBV6-3
j_gene: TRBJ1-5
CDR3aa: CASSRDPPGAMRSNQPQHF

v_gene: TRBV6-2/TRBV6-3
j_gene: TRBJ1-1
CDR3aa: CASSNPGENTEAFF

v_gene: TRBV27
j_gene: TRBJ2-3
CDR3aa: CASSPRWGSTDTQYF

v_gene: TRBV6-1
j_gene: TRBJ2-7
CDR3aa: CASSEVGSGAYEQYF

v_gene: TRBV19
j_gene: TRBJ2-1
CDR3aa: CASRTTSGRVGNEQFF

v_gene: TRBV5-4
j_gene: TRBJ1-2
CDR3aa: CASSFGQPLYTF

v_gene: TRBV18
j_gene: TRBJ1-1
CDR3aa: CASSPPGNTEAFF

v_gene: TRBV30
j_gene: TRBJ2-3
CDR3aa: CAWSVRPAPTDTQYF

v_gene: TRBV6-6
j_gene: TRBJ1-2
CDR3aa: CASSYSGSDGAYGYTF

v_gene: TRBV2
j_gene: TRBJ2-7
CDR3aa: CASSGTPWEQYF

v_gene: TRBV5-1
j_gene: TRBJ1-3
CDR3aa: CASSLVGLGIPGNTIYF

v_gene: TRBV18
j_gene: TRBJ2-3
CDR3aa: CASSQDGPSTDTQYF

v_gene: TRBV24-1
j_gene: TRBJ1-2
CDR3aa: CATSDPQGERGYTF

v_gene: TRBV27
j_gene: TRBJ2-3
CDR3aa: CASARQTSTDTQYF

v_gene: TRBV19
j_gene: TRBJ2-7
CDR3aa: CASSIWGGRYEQYF

v_gene: TRBV4-2
j_gene: TRBJ2-2
CDR3aa: CASSPPGSLAGELFF

v_gene: TRBV2
j_gene: TRBJ2-5
CDR3aa: CASSGHNQETQYF

v_gene: TRBV5-4
j_gene: TRBJ2-1
CDR3aa: CASSLEVFQGAQFF

v_gene: TRBV11-2
j_gene: TRBJ2-3
CDR3aa: CASSPMGQDSTDTQYF

v_gene: TRBV2
j_gene: TRBJ2-7
CDR3aa: CATPGLLGEQYF

v_gene: TRBV7-2
j_gene: TRBJ2-1
CDR3aa: CASSLARTEQFF

v_gene: TRBV18
j_gene: TRBJ1-5
CDR3aa: CASSPLNVGNNQPQHF

v_gene: TRBV6-5
j_gene: TRBJ1-1
CDR3aa: CASSQGNTEAFF

v_gene: TRBV6-5
j_gene: TRBJ1-2
CDR3aa: CASSRQGGGYTF